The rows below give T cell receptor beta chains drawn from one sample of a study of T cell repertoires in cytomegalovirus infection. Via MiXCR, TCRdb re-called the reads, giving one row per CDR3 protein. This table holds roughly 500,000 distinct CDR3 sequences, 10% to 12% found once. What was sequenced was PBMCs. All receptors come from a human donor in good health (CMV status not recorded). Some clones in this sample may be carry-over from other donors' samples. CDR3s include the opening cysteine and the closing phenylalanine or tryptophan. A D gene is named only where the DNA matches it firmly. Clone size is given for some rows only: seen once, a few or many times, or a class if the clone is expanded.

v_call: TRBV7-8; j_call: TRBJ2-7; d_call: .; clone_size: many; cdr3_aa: CASSLDGPGTYEQYF; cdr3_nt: TGTGCCAGCAGCTTAGACGGTCCAGGGACCTACGAGCAGTACTTC
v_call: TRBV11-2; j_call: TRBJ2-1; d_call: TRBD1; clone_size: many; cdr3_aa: CASSKGQGALNEQFF; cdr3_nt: TGTGCCAGCAGCAAAGGACAGGGGGCTCTGAATGAGCAGTTCTTC
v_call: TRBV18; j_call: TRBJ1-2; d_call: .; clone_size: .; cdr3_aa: CASSPPQKASDYGYTF; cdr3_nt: TGTGCCAGCTCACCACCACAAAAGGCCAGCGACTATGGCTACACCTTC
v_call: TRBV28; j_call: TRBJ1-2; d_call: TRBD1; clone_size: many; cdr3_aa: CASSSPGTGGAVNGYTF; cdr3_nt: TGTGCCAGCAGTTCCCCCGGGACAGGGGGCGCGGTAAATGGCTACACCTTC
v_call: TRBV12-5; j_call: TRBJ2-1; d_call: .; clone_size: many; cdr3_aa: CASVQRPFNEQFF; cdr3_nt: TGTGCTAGTGTTCAACGCCCATTCAATGAGCAGTTCTTC
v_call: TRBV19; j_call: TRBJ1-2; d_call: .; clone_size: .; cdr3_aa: CASSMGSRDGYTF; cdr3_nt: TGTGCCAGTAGTATGGGATCGAGGGATGGCTACACCTTC
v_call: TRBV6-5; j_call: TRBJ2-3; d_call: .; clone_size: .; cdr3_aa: CASRDSSADTQYF; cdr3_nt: TGTGCCAGCAGGGACAGTTCGGCAGATACGCAGTATTTT
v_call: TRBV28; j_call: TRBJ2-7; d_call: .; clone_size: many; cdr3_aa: CASSPRDSLWYEQYF; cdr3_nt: TGTGCCAGCAGTCCCCGGGACTCTTTATGGTACGAGCAGTACTTC
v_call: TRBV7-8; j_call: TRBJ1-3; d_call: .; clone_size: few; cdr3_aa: CASSSITGNTIYF; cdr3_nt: TGTGCCAGCAGCAGCATCACAGGGAACACCATATATTTT
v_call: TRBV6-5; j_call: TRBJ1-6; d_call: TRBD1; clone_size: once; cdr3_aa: CASSQGLDRGNSPLHF; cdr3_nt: TGTGCCAGCAGCCAGGGATTGGACAGGGGCAATTCACCCCTCCACTTT
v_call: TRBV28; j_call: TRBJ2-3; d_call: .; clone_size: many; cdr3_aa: CASSLQETSTDTQYF; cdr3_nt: TGTGCCAGCAGCCTCCAAGAGACTAGCACAGATACGCAGTATTTT
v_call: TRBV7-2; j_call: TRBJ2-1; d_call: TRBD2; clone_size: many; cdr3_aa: CASTRSLAGSKFF; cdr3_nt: TGTGCCAGCACCCGATCCTTAGCGGGGTCCAAGTTCTTC
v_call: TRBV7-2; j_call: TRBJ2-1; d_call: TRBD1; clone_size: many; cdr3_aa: CASSRDRDRVNEQFF; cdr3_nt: TGTGCCAGCAGCCGCGATCGGGACAGGGTCAATGAGCAGTTCTTC
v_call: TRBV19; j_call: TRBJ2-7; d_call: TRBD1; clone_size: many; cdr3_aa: CASRDRGFEEQYF; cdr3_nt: TGTGCCAGTAGGGACAGGGGCTTTGAGGAGCAGTACTTC
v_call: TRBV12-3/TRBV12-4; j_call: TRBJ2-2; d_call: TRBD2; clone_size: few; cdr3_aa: CASSDGGAGELFF; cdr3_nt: TGTGCCAGCAGCGATGGGGGGGCCGGGGAGCTGTTTTTT